This T cell receptor beta chain appears in the sequencing data of a study of blood T cell repertoires in COVID-19. In the study overall: PBMCs, B-cell-depleted T cells, or T cells provided the cDNA or gDNA that made up the material.

Per the original data handling: Nucleated cell counts were estimated from reference gene primer amplification. TCRdb's table, derived via immunoSEQ multiplex PCR, lists solely in-frame clones and lacks some. V and J calls and clone size follow that table, whereas D and trimming were derived from the DNA. The sample contains 200,000 or so clones, 80% of which appear only once. From germline, CDR1 is MDHEN and CDR2 SYDVKM. The CDR3 sequence is 15 residues long. V lost 4 bases to trimming and J lost 10 bases; unmatched junction nucleotides: 10. The sample holds one count of this clone. The sequenced sample consisted of peripheral blood. This TCR was sampled from a woman in her seventies with acute or convalescent COVID-19. This chain uses TRBV28 with TRBJ2-1, with TRBD2 matching 10 bases. Here the CDR3 reads CASSYLAGVQFEQFF. The CDR3 coding sequence is TGTGCCAGCAGTTACCTAGCGGGGGTACAATTCGAGCAGTTCTTC.